The TCR beta chain described here comes from a study of blood T cell repertoires in COVID-19. Turning to the study itself: Collection of acute and convalescent COVID-19 samples took place in the United States, Italy and Spain.

CDR3 length equals 19 residues. Unmatched junction bases numbered 15, after V lost 5 bases and J lost 0 bases. Germline CDR1 is SGHTA and CDR2 is FQGNSA. Participants came from 24 US areas, aged roughly 18 to 89 years. Two consecutive negative NP/OP PCR tests, clearance, or resolved symptoms defined Cohort 3 recovery. Method: immunoSEQ multiplex PCR; TCRdb's copy keeps in-frame clones and lacks some. The sample lists under 300,000 clones, approximately 90% seen once, with roughly 8.3% in the top ten. Material: PBMCs or T cells enriched from blood (not recorded which). This clonotype originated in a middle-aged man who had recovered from COVID-19. This chain uses TRBV7-2 with TRBJ2-4; TRBD1 matches at 8 bases. The CDR3 loop reads CASSPRTGSGVLAKNIQYF. CDR3 nucleotide sequence: TGTGCCAGCAGCCCCAGGACAGGGAGTGGGGTTCTAGCCAAAAACATTCAGTACTTC.